The rows below give T cell receptor beta chains drawn from one sample of a study of T cells after somatic rescue of genetic block. Measured with immunoSEQ multiplex PCR; TCRdb has only the in-frame clones, and not every one. This repertoire shows under 150,000 clones, 85% to 95% found once; its top ten account for 1.4% to 1.5%. Sequencing input: peripheral blood mononuclear cells (PBMCs). Source of these receptors: a woman under 30. CDR3s leave out the opening cysteine and the closing phenylalanine or tryptophan.

J gene | V gene | CDR3 protein
TRBJ1-5 | TRBV7-2 | ASSLYRDLTQPQH
TRBJ2-7 | TRBV4-1 | ASQRSEGLEQY
TRBJ1-6 | TRBV13 | ASCTGAPYNSPLH
TRBJ2-7 | TRBV11-2 | ASSLEIGFHEQY
TRBJ2-3 | TRBV25-1 | ASSPSGGVFDTQY
TRBJ1-4 | TRBV5-1 | ASSFDGQNEKLF
TRBJ1-1 | TRBV19 | ATGPRYTEAF
TRBJ2-5 | TRBV9 | ASSVAGLAGLQETQY
TRBJ2-1 | TRBV10-3 | AISGGQLDGNEQF
TRBJ1-1 | TRBV9 | ASSLDSGDTEAF
TRBJ2-2 | TRBV12-5 | ASASSGHSNTGELF
TRBJ2-7 | TRBV5-5 | ASSPTLSTGTDEQY
TRBJ1-1 | TRBV5-6 | ASSLDRGNFLTEAF
TRBJ2-5 | TRBV7-2 | ASRVAETQY
TRBJ1-1 | TRBV30 | AWIRGTEAF
TRBJ1-3 | TRBV5-4 | ASSLQAGNTIY
TRBJ2-2 | TRBV11-3 | ASKEQGASGELF
TRBJ2-7 | TRBV5-4 | ASSFAGGVSYEQY
TRBJ2-7 | TRBV11-2 | ASSPRPSSYEQY
TRBJ2-7 | TRBV19 | ASSIVGDGVYEQY
TRBJ1-2 | TRBV4-3 | ASSQGESYGYT
TRBJ2-7 | TRBV27 | ASSHPGSYEQY
TRBJ1-3 | TRBV5-4 | ASSSDNSGNTIY
TRBJ1-1 | TRBV7-9 | ASSLATGNTEAF
TRBJ1-1 | TRBV29-1 | SVAEGRTEAF
TRBJ1-1 | TRBV5-1 | ATRRRAEESTAMNTEAF
TRBJ1-4 | TRBV5-1 | ASSVATNEKLF
TRBJ1-2 | TRBV4-1 | ASSPGQGVRGYT
TRBJ1-1 | TRBV5-5 | ASSAGGNTEAF
TRBJ2-7 | TRBV7-2 | ASSLGLLEQY
TRBJ1-5 | TRBV18 | ASSPQTRLANQPQH
TRBJ2-3 | TRBV4-1 | ASSQGPGGLWLADTQY
TRBJ1-4 | TRBV5-5 | ASSFRGEGGNEKLF
TRBJ2-2 | TRBV5-1 | ASSGSLAGGSNTGELF
TRBJ1-1 | TRBV6-5 | ASNPTDRPEAF
TRBJ2-3 | TRBV5-1 | ASSLAASASTDTQY
TRBJ1-2 | TRBV30 | AWIGDGPVNYGYT
TRBJ1-2 | TRBV9 | ASSPHGTDYGYT
TRBJ2-3 | TRBV9 | ASSPLAGGPGTDTQY
TRBJ2-1 | TRBV4-1 | ASSQTGQKYNEQF
TRBJ2-5 | TRBV7-3 | ASSLTREETQY
TRBJ2-5 | TRBV5-1 | ASSLSTGLAGEQETQY
TRBJ1-1 | TRBV5-1 | ASSVARPTGDTEAF
TRBJ1-1 | TRBV5-6 | ASSLLGFEAF
TRBJ1-2 | TRBV29-1 | SAQGTVYGYT
TRBJ2-3 | TRBV5-5 | ASSLGTTTDTQY
TRBJ1-1 | TRBV5-4 | ASSRTGGSTEAF
TRBJ2-3 | TRBV11-2 | ASSLGDTQY
TRBJ1-2 | TRBV7-9 | ASSLPADGYT
TRBJ2-2 | TRBV9 | ASSVGTSVNTGELF
TRBJ2-1 | TRBV9 | ASSVAGAGGHSEQF
TRBJ1-1 | TRBV7-9 | ASSLVADTEAF
TRBJ1-2 | TRBV7-9 | ASSYSQGVSYGYT
TRBJ2-5 | TRBV11-1 | ASSLATSGGGTQY
TRBJ1-6 | TRBV5-1 | ASSLVTVTYNSPLH
TRBJ2-7 | TRBV5-5 | ASSLPLGRALSEQY
TRBJ2-2 | TRBV7-3 | ASSLGQGEHTGELF
TRBJ2-1 | TRBV7-6 | ASSLADNEQF
TRBJ2-3 | TRBV7-2 | ASSFPGQGADTQY
TRBJ1-3 | TRBV5-5 | ASSFRTTGDAIY